The 24 T cell receptor beta chains below come from one sample, sequenced in a study of tumor and adjacent non-tumor tissue in lung cancer. Three rounds of nested PCR, following a modified ARM-PCR protocol, produced the TCRbeta library. MiXCR, run by TCRdb on the multiplex PCR reads, gives a single entry per CDR3 protein. The profile shows 52,000 or so distinct CDR3 sequences, about 80% of them singletons. The template was RNA from unsorted bulk tissue. More than 3 cm separated this lung sample from the edge of the tumor. The sequencing input was distant non-tumor lung tissue. The receptors originated from a woman aged 60 to 75 with non-small cell lung cancer.

About this clonotype itself: A junction end diverges from the germline sequence, so it may reflect a read error. The genes are TRBV11-2 and TRBJ1-5; tentatively, D is TRBD1 (5 bases). Looked up from germline, CDR1 is SGHAT and CDR2 is FQNNGV. This CDR3 region has 13 residues. The CDR3 loop reads CTSSLGVNQPQHF. CDR3 nucleotides: TGTACCAGCAGCTTAGGGGTTAATCAGCCCCAGCATTTT.

A word on this clonotype: Mismatch with germline at one junction end may stem from a read error. The V and J genes are TRBV11-2 and TRBJ2-7; D is uncertain. The CDR3 has 14 amino acids. CDR1 and CDR2 (germline): SGHAT, FQNNGV. The CDR3 here is CASSLGSGIYERYF. The CDR3 region has the DNA TGTGCTAGCAGCTTAGGGTCCGGAATCTACGAGCGGTACTTC. Variable domain in full (rest from reference TRBV11-2 and TRBJ2-7): EAGVAQSPRYKIIEKRQSVAFWCNPISGHATLYWYQQILGQGPKLLIQFQNNGVVDDSQLPKDRFSAERLKGVDSTLKIQPAKLEDSAVYLCASSLGSGIYERYFGPGTRLTVT.

The chain is built from TRBV6-6 and TRBJ1-1; TRBD1 is a possible D gene (5 bases). Looked up from germline, CDR1 is MNHNY and CDR2 is SVGAGI (reference sequence). The CDR3 extends over 18 amino acids. V was shortened by 2 bases and J by 5 bases, with 24 bases between the two germline ends. This chain's CDR3 is CASSYGDKWSGTRTEAFF. The CDR3 bases are TGTGCCAGCAGTTACGGGGATAAGTGGAGTGGGACCCGGACTGAAGCTTTCTTT.

In its sample, this clonotype was seen many times. This sequence may be a read error, since a much larger clone differs from it by one base. The V gene is TRBV11-2, the J gene TRBJ1-1; maybe TRBD1 (6 bases). Trimming took off 5 bases at V and 5 bases at J, with 12 bases between the two ends. CDR1 SGHAT and CDR2 FQNNGV come from the germline V gene. This CDR3 comprises 13 residues. This CDR3 is CASSLHRGTEAFF. DNA for the CDR3: TGTGCCAGCAGCCTCCATAGGGGGACTGAAGCTTTCTTT. Filled out from reference TRBV11-2 and TRBJ1-1, the complete variable domain reads EAGVAQSPRYKIIEKRQSVAFWCNPISGHATLYWYQQILGQGPKLLIQFQNNGVVDDSQLPKDRFSAERLKGVDSTLKIQPAKLEDSAVYLCASSLHRGTEAFFGQGTRLTVV.

Note on this clonotype: Lacking the conserved final phenylalanine or tryptophan, this CDR3 likely reflects a read error. CDR3 nucleotide sequence: TGTGCCAGCAGTCGCCGGGCATCACTTTACGAGCAGTACTCC. This encodes CASSRRASLYEQYS. J is TRBJ2-7 and V is TRBV6-5; D unresolved. Trimming cost V 5 bases and J 4 bases, with 15 bases left between them. CDR1 MNHEY and CDR2 SVGAGI come from the germline V gene. CDR3 size: 14 residues.

A note on this clonotype: A junction boundary mismatches the germline segment, possibly from a read error. J is TRBJ2-2 and V is TRBV10-3; 9 bases align to TRBD1. This CDR3 has 15 amino acids. The germline CDR1 and CDR2 sequences are ENHRY and SYGVKD. The DNA for the CDR3 is TGTGCCGTCAGTGAGATACAGGGGGCAACCGGGGAGCTGTTTTTT. Residues: CAVSEIQGATGELFF.

This clonotype was found many times. The V call is TRBV11-2, the J call TRBJ1-1; D remains unclear. The V gene lost 4 bases and the J gene lost 3 bases, with 15 bases spanning the gap. Germline V lookup: CDR1 SGHAT, CDR2 FQNNGV. This CDR3 comprises 15 residues. The CDR3 here is CASSYLWREDTEAFF. CDR3 DNA: TGTGCCAGCAGCTACTTGTGGCGTGAGGACACTGAAGCTTTCTTT.

On this clonotype: The junction departs from germline at one end; a sequencing error may be responsible. This chain joins TRBV4-1 and TRBJ1-1, with no clear D. This CDR3 is 14 amino acids long. Germline assignment: CDR1 MGHRA and CDR2 YSYEKL. The CDR3 DNA reads as TGCGCCAACAGCCAACCTATCATCCACACTGTAGCTTTCTTT. Translation gives CANSQPIIHTVAFF.

A note on this clonotype: The conserved closing phenylalanine or tryptophan is absent in this CDR3, likely reflecting a read error. This chain joins TRBV6-6 and TRBJ2-2, with 10 bases identical to TRBD1. This CDR3 spans 15 amino acids. Germline CDR1 and CDR2: MNHNY and SVGAGI (reference sequence). CDR3 sequence: CDSSPGTGDTGELFL. As DNA, the CDR3 is TGTGACAGCAGTCCCGGGACAGGGGACACCGGGGAGCTGTTTTTA.

Worth noting for this clonotype: Germline and junction disagree at one end, which may indicate a read error. This sequence joins TRBV4-3 and TRBJ2-7, with TRBD1 matching over 7 bases. The CDR3 has 16 residues. Germline CDR1 is LGHNA and CDR2 is YSLEER. This CDR3 is CASSFLPGTEKNEQYF. As DNA, the CDR3 is TGCGCCAGCAGCTTTCTTCCCGGGACAGAGAAAAACGAGCAATACTTC.

To note about this clonotype: This CDR3 is missing its conserved last phenylalanine or tryptophan, likely due to a read error. This chain joins TRBV6-2 or TRBV6-3 and TRBJ1-1; the D gene is possibly TRBD1 (6 bases). Looked up from germline, CDR1 is MNHEY and CDR2 is SVGEGT. This CDR3 has 13 residues. Deletions cut 9 bases from V and 6 bases from J, with 17 bases between. CDR3 sequence (DNA): TGTGCCAGTACACCTCGGGGGGCCTCTGAAGCTTTCCTT. It encodes CASTPRGASEAFL.

As to this clonotype: One end of the junction is discordant with germline, which a read error may explain. The rearrangement uses TRBV29-1 and TRBJ2-5; 7 bases align to TRBD2. The CDR3 runs 12 residues. Looked up from germline, CDR1 is SQVTM and CDR2 is ANQGSEA. CDR3: CSVEELGGTQHF. DNA of the CDR3: TGCAGCGTCGAAGAATTGGGGGGGACCCAGCACTTC.

A note on this clonotype: Relative to the germline gene, one junction end is altered; a read error may explain this. In DNA, the CDR3 is TGTGCCGGCAGTTACTCGAGTGACCCACCCGACTATGGCTACACCTTC. Translating it yields CAGSYSSDPPDYGYTF. J is TRBJ1-2 and V is TRBV6-2 or TRBV6-3; no reliable D call. This CDR3 comprises 16 residues. Germline CDR1 is MNHEY and CDR2 is SVGEGT.

To note about this clonotype: An end of the junction does not agree with germline; a read error may underlie this. The V and J genes are TRBV29-1 and TRBJ2-7; no definite D call. Germline CDR1 reads SQVTM; CDR2 reads ANQGSEA. The CDR3 has 8 residues. CDR3 nucleotides: TGCAGCGCTGCCGAGGAGTACTTC. As protein: CSAAEEYF.

This chain uses TRBV29-1 with TRBJ2-3; D gene uncertain. Gene TRBJ1-5 matches the end of the DNA better, so the J call may be wrong. This CDR3 comprises 15 residues. CDR1 and CDR2 from the germline V gene are SQVTM and ANQGSEA. CDR3 protein: CSAQTVAGDADTQHF. The DNA for the CDR3 is TGCAGCGCTCAGACTGTAGCGGGAGACGCAGATACGCAGCATTTT.

About this clonotype: The CDR3 does not end in the conserved phenylalanine or tryptophan, so this is likely a read error. It is unclear where the CDR3 begins or ends on the DNA, so no DNA is shown, and the CDR3 is as TCRdb lists it. The chain combines TRBV11-3 with TRBJ2-2. Germline CDR1 and CDR2: SGHNT and YENEEA. The CDR3 contains 12 residues when both ends are counted. The CDR3 sequence is CASSTNTGELCY.

This clonotype was counted ten times or more. This sequence joins TRBV12-3 or TRBV12-4 and TRBJ2-1; the D gene could be TRBD1 or TRBD2 (5 bases each). The CDR3 length is 14 residues. V lost 6 bases, J lost 2 bases, and 11 bases lay in between. In nucleotides, the CDR3 is TGTGCCAGCAGCCAGGGTAGCGCCTACAATGAGCAGTTCTTC. Protein: CASSQGSAYNEQFF.

As for this clonotype: A read error may produce the germline difference seen at one junction end. The rearrangement uses TRBV6-6 and TRBJ1-6; D gene uncertain. The CDR3 loop spans 17 amino acids. CDR1 MNHNY and CDR2 SVGAGI come from the germline V gene (reference sequence). The CDR3 spells CASSFDEESSYNSLLHF. The DNA for the CDR3 is TGTGCCAGCAGTTTTGATGAGGAGAGTTCCTATAATTCACTCCTCCACTTT.

Regarding this clonotype: The junction and the germline gene differ at one end; a read error may be behind it. The chain uses TRBV29-1 and TRBJ2-3; TRBD1 might be the D (6 bases). There are 14 residues in the CDR3. CDR1 is SQVTM and CDR2 is ANQGSEA in the germline V gene. In nucleotides, the CDR3 is TGCAGCGTTCCCGGGACAAGGGACACAGATATGCAGTATTTT. Translation: CSVPGTRDTDMQYF.

Worth noting for this clonotype: This may stem from a read error, because a much larger clone lies one nucleotide away. V gene TRBV28 combines with J gene TRBJ2-5; D could derive from TRBD1 or TRBD2 (6 bases each). The ends were cut back, 7 bases at V and 5 bases at J, with 29 bases in the middle. Germline V lookup: CDR1 MDHEN, CDR2 SYDVKM. This CDR3 has 18 residues. The CDR3 here is CASNTRMGGPYHGETQYF. Here the CDR3 DNA reads TGTGCCAGCAACACTCGGATGGGGGGCCCTTACCATGGGGAGACCCAGTACTTC. Using reference TRBV28 and TRBJ2-5 for the parts outside the CDR3, the full variable domain is DVKVTQSSRYLVKRTGEKVFLECVQDMDHENMFWYRQDPGLGLRLIYFSYDVKMKEKGDIPEGYSVSREKKERFSLILESASTNQTSMYLCASNTRMGGPYHGETQYFGPGTRLLVL.

J is TRBJ2-7 and V is TRBV5-4; 7 bases map to TRBD1. The V segment lost 4 bases and the J segment 9 bases; nucleotides outside the gene matches: 10. The CDR3 totals 13 residues. Germline V gene sequence: CDR1 SGHNT, CDR2 YYREEE (reference sequence). The CDR3 DNA sequence: TGTGCCAGCAGCAGCGGTGACAGGGCCGCGCAGTACTTC. Translating gives CASSSGDRAAQYF.

With regard to this clonotype: The conserved final phenylalanine or tryptophan is absent from the CDR3, which likely points to a read error. The chain has TRBV5-1 and TRBJ2-3, with 9 bases that match TRBD2. Germline CDR1 and CDR2: SGHRS and YFSETQ. This CDR3 spans 17 amino acids. The CDR3 DNA reads TGCGCCAGCAGCTGGCCCGTTCTAGCGGGGTCCACAGATATGCAGTATTTA. This gives the protein CASSWPVLAGSTDMQYL.

Of note for this clonotype: One end of the junction varies from germline; a read error may be responsible. The V and J genes are TRBV11-2 and TRBJ2-5; possibly TRBD2 for D (5 bases). The CDR3 spans 14 residues. Per germline, CDR1 SGHAT and CDR2 FQNNGV. CDR3 nucleotide sequence: TGTGCCAGCAGTCCAGAGGGCGATCAAGTGACCCAGTACTTC. It translates to CASSPEGDQVTQYF. Combining the CDR3 with reference TRBV11-2 and TRBJ2-5 gives the whole variable domain EAGVAQSPRYKIIEKRQSVAFWCNPISGHATLYWYQQILGQGPKLLIQFQNNGVVDDSQLPKDRFSAERLKGVDSTLKIQPAKLEDSAVYLCASSPEGDQVTQYFGPGTRLLVL.

The gene calls are TRBV29-1 and TRBJ1-1; D might be TRBD1 (6 bases). V lost 7 bases, J lost 6 bases, and 18 bases lay in between. The germline V gene has CDR1 SQVTM and CDR2 ANQGSEA. The CDR3 totals 13 residues. The CDR3: CSAQKLTGSEAFF. CDR3 DNA: TGCAGCGCTCAAAAACTAACAGGGTCTGAAGCTTTCTTT.